The 25 T cell receptor beta chains in this list originate from one sample, sequenced in a study. TCRdb analysed the 5' RACE reads with MiXCR anew, one entry per CDR3 protein. This sample has roughly 10,000 distinct CDR3 sequences, with about 30% found just once. Treg sorting used a CD4+CD25+CD127-/low gate. The sample consisted of Tregs sorted from a lymph node. Every receptor here comes from a female donor with breast cancer.

This clonotype occurred a few times. V usage is TRBV5-6 and J usage is TRBJ2-7; TRBD1 is a possible D gene (6 bases). Germline values: CDR1 SGHDT, CDR2 YYEEEE. Trimming took 3 bases from V and 0 from J, leaving 10 bases between them. This CDR3 comprises 14 residues. The DNA for the CDR3 is TGTGCCAGCAGCTGGGACACCATCTCCTACGAGCAGTACTTC. Amino acids: CASSWDTISYEQYF.

Only a few counts were recorded for this clonotype. The chain couples TRBV19 to TRBJ2-1; D is undetermined. V lost 3 bases, J lost 5 bases, and 8 bases lay in between. CDR3 length: 13 amino acids. Germline assignment: CDR1 LNHDA and CDR2 SQIVND (reference sequence). DNA for the CDR3: TGTGCCAGTAGTATTGGTCAGCACAATGAGCAGTTCTTC. Its protein is CASSIGQHNEQFF.

This sequence joins TRBV2 and TRBJ1-1; 7 nucleotides line up with TRBD1. The ends lost 5 bases at V and 11 bases at J; junction bases unmatched: 5. CDR1 is SNHLY and CDR2 is FYNNEI in the germline V gene. The CDR3 runs to 11 residues. The CDR3 here is CASSTQGEAFF. CDR3 sequence (DNA): TGTGCCAGCAGTACGCAGGGGGAGGCTTTCTTT.

A remark on this clonotype: This may arise from a read error, as a much more abundant clone is one base away. The chain links TRBV24-1 to TRBJ2-3; D gene ambiguous. This CDR3 has 13 residues. Germline V gives CDR1 KGHDR, CDR2 SFDVKD. CDR3 in DNA: TGTGTCACCAGTGATTACCGGCCAGATACGCAGTATTTT. Translating it yields CVTSDYRPDTQYF.

To note about this clonotype: The junction shows a germline mismatch at one end, possibly a read error. Here the CDR3 DNA reads TGCGCCAACAGTTACGCCAAGGGGCACGAGCAGTACTTC. It is translated as CANSYAKGHEQYF. The V gene is TRBV27, the J gene TRBJ2-7, with D possibly matching TRBD1 (5 bases). The CDR3 length is 13 residues. Per germline, CDR1 MNHEY and CDR2 SMNVEV (reference sequence).

This clonotype has a count of ten or more. V is TRBV24-1 and J is TRBJ2-3, with 8 bases fitting TRBD1. CDR3 length: 15 amino acids. Germline V lookup: CDR1 KGHDR, CDR2 SFDVKD. With V trimmed by 5 bases and J by 1 base, 4 bases remained unmatched. The CDR3 is CATSVTGQGTDTQYF. The CDR3 coding sequence is TGTGCCACCAGTGTTACGGGACAGGGCACAGATACGCAGTATTTT.

This clonotype was picked up one time. Given a much more abundant clone one base away, this may be a read error. V usage is TRBV9 and J usage is TRBJ1-1; D remains unclear. The CDR3 extends over 14 amino acids. Germline assignment: CDR1 SGDLS and CDR2 YYNGEE. Trimming pared 0 bases from V and 2 bases from J, leaving 8 bases between. The CDR3 protein is CASSVVPDNTEAFF. The DNA of the CDR3 is TGTGCCAGCAGCGTAGTTCCAGACAACACTGAAGCTTTCTTT.

This clonotype was counted a single time. The conserved closing phenylalanine or tryptophan is absent in this CDR3, likely reflecting a read error. V is TRBV29-1 and J is TRBJ1-1; D not certain. The V and J ends lost 4 bases and 0 bases respectively, with 15 bases between them. Per germline, CDR1 SQVTM and CDR2 ANQGSEA. The CDR3 loop spans 15 amino acids. The CDR3, as DNA: TGCAGCGTTGTTTCCCCCTTAGGGCTGAACACTGAAGCTTTCTCT. Protein: CSVVSPLGLNTEAFS.

About this clonotype: A much larger clone lies a single base off, so this may be a read error. The V gene is TRBV12-3 or TRBV12-4, the J gene TRBJ2-1; D may be TRBD2 (5 bases). V was shortened by 5 bases and J by 7 bases, with 6 bases between the two germline ends. The length of the CDR3 is 11 residues. The CDR3 region has the DNA TGTGCCAGCAGTCGACTAAATGAGCAGTTCTTC. It is translated as CASSRLNEQFF.

At least ten counts were recorded for this clonotype. This chain uses TRBV3-1 with TRBJ2-1; 8 bases match TRBD2. Losses at the gene ends were 1 base for V and 7 bases for J; bases not matched to a gene: 12. Germline lookup yields CDR1 LGHDT and CDR2 YNNKEL (reference sequence). The CDR3 loop spans 17 amino acids. The chain's CDR3 is CASSQGRAGGNGNEQFF. In DNA form, the CDR3 reads TGTGCCAGCAGCCAAGGCCGGGCGGGAGGAAATGGAAATGAGCAGTTCTTC.

V is TRBV7-3 and J is TRBJ2-1; 14 nucleotides match TRBD2. There are 16 residues in the CDR3. Trimming took 1 base from V and 12 from J; bases not matched to a gene: 8. Germline assignment: CDR1 SGHTA and CDR2 FQGTGA. CDR3 nucleotides: TGTGCCAGCAGCTTAATCCCGACTAGCGGGGGGGCTCTGCAGTTCTTC. Its protein product is CASSLIPTSGGALQFF.

As DNA, the CDR3 is TGTGCCAGCAGCCCACGGCTCTTCGGGGAAGCTTTCTTT. It translates to CASSPRLFGEAFF. The chain recombines TRBV6-1 with TRBJ1-1; D gene unclear. CDR1 is MNHNS, CDR2 SASEGT, per germline. The CDR3 runs to 13 residues. The V and J ends lost 6 bases and 8 bases respectively, with 16 bases between them.

As regards this clonotype: At one boundary the junction diverges from the germline segment, which might be a read error. This chain connects TRBV24-1 to TRBJ2-1, with D perhaps TRBD1 (6 bases). The CDR3 is 13 residues long. Germline CDR1 is KGHDR and CDR2 is SFDVKD. CDR3 sequence (DNA): TGTGCCACCAACCGGGGTGGGACAAATGGGCAGTTCTTC. As protein: CATNRGGTNGQFF.

By its share, this clonotype is medium-sized. The J gene is TRBJ2-7, the V gene TRBV27; 9 nucleotides agree with TRBD1. V shed 2 bases, J shed 2 bases, and the junction held 1 base outside the gene matches. This CDR3 has 14 amino acids. From germline, CDR1 is MNHEY and CDR2 SMNVEV (reference sequence). CDR3 in DNA: TGTGCCAGCAGTTTAAGGGACAGGGCCTACGAGCAGTACTTC. It specifies CASSLRDRAYEQYF.

This clonotype is categorized as medium-sized. DNA of the CDR3: TGTGCCAGCAGTTACTCCGGGGGACTGAACACTGAAGCTTTCTTT. Residues: CASSYSGGLNTEAFF. This chain uses TRBV6-5 with TRBJ1-1, with D possibly matching TRBD1 (5 bases). CDR3 size: 15 residues. CDR1 and CDR2 from the germline V gene are MNHEY and SVGAGI. V was clipped by 0 bases and J by 0 bases, with 8 bases between them.

This clonotype is deemed medium-sized. J is TRBJ2-1 and V is TRBV6-4; TRBD1 agrees at 7 bases. The J segment lost 4 bases and the V segment lost 6 bases, leaving 3 bases of the junction unmatched. This CDR3 is 13 amino acids long. Per germline, CDR1 MRHNA and CDR2 SNTAGT. DNA of the CDR3: TGTGCCAGCAGCCCGACAGGGTACAATGAGCAGTTCTTC. Its translation is CASSPTGYNEQFF.

V and J are TRBV30 and TRBJ2-1; 7 nucleotides agree with TRBD2. Germline CDR1 reads GTSNPN; CDR2 reads SVGIG (reference sequence). CDR3 size: 13 residues. V lost 8 bases to trimming and J lost 7 bases; unmatched junction nucleotides: 11. The chain's CDR3 is CARKTSWENEQFF. The CDR3 DNA reads as TGTGCCCGAAAGACTAGCTGGGAGAATGAGCAGTTCTTC.

Ten or more counts support this clonotype. This chain joins TRBV29-1 and TRBJ2-1, with D hard to call. Germline V lookup: CDR1 SQVTM, CDR2 ANQGSEA. The CDR3 has 13 residues. V lost 4 bases and J lost 0, with 7 bases in between. The DNA for the CDR3 is TGCAGCGTTGTCCCAATCTCCTACAATGAGCAGTTCTTC. Protein sequence: CSVVPISYNEQFF.

This clonotype was recorded many times. This chain connects TRBV5-1 to TRBJ1-1; 8 bases fit TRBD1. This CDR3 spans 14 amino acids. V trimming: 3 bases; J trimming: 5 bases; junction bases outside the gene matches: 6. CDR1 SGHRS and CDR2 YFSETQ come from the germline V gene. The CDR3 protein is CASSWTGFRTEAFF. DNA for the CDR3: TGCGCCAGCAGCTGGACAGGGTTTCGGACTGAAGCTTTCTTT. The full variable domain, rest sourced from reference TRBV5-1 and TRBJ1-1, is KAGVTQTPRYLIKTRGQQVTLSCSPISGHRSVSWYQQTPGQGLQFLFEYFSETQRNKGNFPGRFSGRQFSNSRSEMNVSTLELGDSALYLCASSWTGFRTEAFFGQGTRLTVV.

The chain recombines TRBV6-5 with TRBJ2-1; D tentatively reads TRBD1 or TRBD2 (5 bases each). CDR1 is MNHEY, CDR2 SVGAGI, per germline. This CDR3 has 12 residues. The V and J ends lost 6 bases and 7 bases respectively, with 10 bases between them. The CDR3 DNA reads TGTGCCAGCAGCCAGGGACCTAATGAGCAGTTCTTC. Residues: CASSQGPNEQFF.

This clonotype has at least ten counts. V gene TRBV6-1 combines with J gene TRBJ1-1; 7 nucleotides align to TRBD1. Germline V gene lookup returns CDR1 MNHNS and CDR2 SASEGT. The CDR3 length is 16 residues. V gave up 6 bases and J gave up 0 bases; unmatched junction bases: 10. In nucleotides, the CDR3 is TGTGCCAGCAGGTTAAGACCGGGACAGATGAACACTGAAGCTTTCTTT. Translating it yields CASRLRPGQMNTEAFF.

This clonotype came up once. A read error may produce the germline difference seen at one junction end. The genes are TRBV5-1 and TRBJ2-1; TRBD2 agrees at 7 bases. Germline V gives CDR1 SGHRS, CDR2 YFSETQ. The length of the CDR3 is 15 residues. The CDR3 DNA reads TGCGCCAGCAGCAGAGGACTAGAGGGGCGCAATGAGCAGTCCTTC. Translated: CASSRGLEGRNEQSF. The complete variable domain, with remaining parts taken from reference TRBV5-1 and TRBJ2-1, reads KAGVTQTPRYLIKTRGQQVTLSCSPISGHRSVSWYQQTPGQGLQFLFEYFSETQRNKGNFPGRFSGRQFSNSRSEMNVSTLELGDSALYLCASSRGLEGRNEQSFGPGTRLTVL.

The chain recombines TRBV9 with TRBJ2-5; perhaps TRBD2 as D (6 bases). This CDR3 contains 14 residues. V lost 0 bases to trimming and J lost 2 bases, with 8 bases between them. Germline CDR1 SGDLS, CDR2 YYNGEE. The DNA of the CDR3 is TGTGCCAGCAGCGTAGGACTAGGGCAAGAGACCCAGTACTTC. Its protein product is CASSVGLGQETQYF. Supplemented by reference TRBV9 and TRBJ2-5, the full variable domain reads DSGVTQTPKHLITATGQRVTLRCSPRSGDLSVYWYQQSLDQGLQFLIQYYNGEERAKGNILERFSAQQFPDLHSELNLSSLELGDSALYFCASSVGLGQETQYFGPGTRLLVL.

The V gene is TRBV5-5, the J gene TRBJ1-2; a possible D gene is TRBD1 (5 bases). The V gene's germline CDR1 is SGHKS and CDR2 YYEKEE (reference sequence). Trimming pared 5 bases from V and 3 bases from J, leaving 17 bases between. The length of the CDR3 is 15 residues. This CDR3 reads CASSPKGAPDYGYTF. The CDR3 DNA follows: TGTGCCAGCAGTCCGAAAGGGGCGCCGGACTATGGCTACACCTTC. The variable domain in full, with the rest retrieved from reference TRBV5-5 and TRBJ1-2, is DAGVTQSPTHLIKTRGQQVTLRCSPISGHKSVSWYQQVLGQGPQFIFQYYEKEERGRGNFPDRFSARQFPNYSSELNVNALLLGDSALYLCASSPKGAPDYGYTFGSGTRLTVV.

This clonotype was picked up a small number of times. Without the conserved terminal phenylalanine or tryptophan, this CDR3 likely stems from a read error. The chain recombines TRBV6-5 with TRBJ1-1, with D uncertain. Trimming removed 0 bases from V and 0 bases from J, with 11 bases in between. There are 16 residues in the CDR3. Germline V gene lookup returns CDR1 MNHEY and CDR2 SVGAGI. In DNA form, the CDR3 reads TGTGCCAGCAGTTACTCGAAGCTTGAGATGAACACTGAAGCTTTCATT. Its protein product is CASSYSKLEMNTEAFI.